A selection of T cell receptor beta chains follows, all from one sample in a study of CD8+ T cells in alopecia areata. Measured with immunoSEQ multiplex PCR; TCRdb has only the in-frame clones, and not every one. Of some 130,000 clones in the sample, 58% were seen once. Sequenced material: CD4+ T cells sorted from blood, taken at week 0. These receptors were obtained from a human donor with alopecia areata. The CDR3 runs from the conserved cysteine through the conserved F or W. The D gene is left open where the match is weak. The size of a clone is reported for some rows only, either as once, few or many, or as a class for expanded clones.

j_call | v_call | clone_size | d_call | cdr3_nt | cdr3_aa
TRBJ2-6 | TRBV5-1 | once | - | TGCGCCAGCAGCTCGGGGGAATACTCTGGGGCCAACGTCCTGACTTTC | CASSSGEYSGANVLTF
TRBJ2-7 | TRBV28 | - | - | TGTGCCAGCAGTCCCCACAGGGTTTCTTCCTACGAGCAGTACTTC | CASSPHRVSSYEQYF
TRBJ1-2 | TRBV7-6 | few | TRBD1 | TGTGCCAGCAGCCAACGACGACAGGGAGGCTACACCTTC | CASSQRRQGGYTF
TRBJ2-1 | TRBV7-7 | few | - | TGTGCTAGCAGCCCCGGTAGGCTAATTGTTTACAATGAGCAGTTCTTC | CASSPGRLIVYNEQFF
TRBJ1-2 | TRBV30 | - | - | TGTGCCTGGAGCGGAGGGGGTAACTATGGCTACACCTTC | CAWSGGGNYGYTF
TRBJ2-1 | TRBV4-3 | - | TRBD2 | TGCGCCAGCAGCCAAGGGGAGGGTGCCGAATACAATGAGCAGTTCTTC | CASSQGEGAEYNEQFF
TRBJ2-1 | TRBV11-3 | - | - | TGTGCCAGCAGCTTAGGGACTAGGACAGCCAATGAGCAGTTCTTC | CASSLGTRTANEQFF
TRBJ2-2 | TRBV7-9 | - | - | TGTGCCAGCTCGCTTACTCTGGACACCGGGGAGCTGTTTTTT | CASSLTLDTGELFF
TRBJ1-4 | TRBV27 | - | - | TGTGCCAGCAGTGATAATGAAAAACTGTTTTTT | CASSDNEKLFF
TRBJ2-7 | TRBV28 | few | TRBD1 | TGTGCCAGCAGGACAGGGGGAGTCTACGAGCAGTACTTC | CASRTGGVYEQYF
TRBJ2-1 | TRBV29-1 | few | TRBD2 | TGCAGCCTACAGGCGGGGGCCTACAATGAGCAGTTCTTC | CSLQAGAYNEQFF
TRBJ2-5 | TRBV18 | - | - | TGTGCCAGCTCACCACCGATGGCCCAAGAGACCCAGTACTTC | CASSPPMAQETQYF
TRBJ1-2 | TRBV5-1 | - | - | TGCGCCAGCAGCTTGCAGGGTAACTATGGCTACACCTTC | CASSLQGNYGYTF
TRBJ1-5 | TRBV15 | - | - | TGTGCCACCAGCAGAGATACACGGAGCAATCAGCCCCAGCATTTT | CATSRDTRSNQPQHF
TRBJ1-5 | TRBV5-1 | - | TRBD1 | TGCGCCAGCAGCACTACAGGGGGCGGTCAGCCCCAGCATTTT | CASSTTGGGQPQHF
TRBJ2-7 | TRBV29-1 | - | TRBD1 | TGCAGCGCCTCTCCGGGACAGGGAATGGAGCAGTACTTC | CSASPGQGMEQYF
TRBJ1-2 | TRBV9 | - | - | TGTGCCAGCAGCGTCAGGCAGGGTTTGGGCTACACCTTC | CASSVRQGLGYTF
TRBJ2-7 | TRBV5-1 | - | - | TGCGCCAGCAGCTTGGGCGGAGACAGCTACGAGCAGTACTTC | CASSLGGDSYEQYF
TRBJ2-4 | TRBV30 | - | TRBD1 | TGTGCCTGGAGTAGGGGACAGGGACCAAACATTCAGTACTTC | CAWSRGQGPNIQYF
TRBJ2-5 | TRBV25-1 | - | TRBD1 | TGTGCCACCGGGACAGGGACGGAGACCCAGTACTTC | CATGTGTETQYF
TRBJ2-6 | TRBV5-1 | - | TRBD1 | TGCGCCAGCAGCTTTGTTCCGGGACAGGGGGCACAAGGCTCTGGGGCCAACGTCCTGACTTTC | CASSFVPGQGAQGSGANVLTF
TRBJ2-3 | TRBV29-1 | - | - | TGCAGCGCCATGTGGGACACAGATACGCAGTATTTT | CSAMWDTDTQYF
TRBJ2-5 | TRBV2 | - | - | TGTGCCAGCAGTTCTGAGAGGGAAGAGACCCAGTACTTC | CASSSEREETQYF
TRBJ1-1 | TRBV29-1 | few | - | TGCAGCGTTAGGACAGTAACAAACACTGAAGCTTTCTTT | CSVRTVTNTEAFF
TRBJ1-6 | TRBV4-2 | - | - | TGTGCCAGCAGCCAAGGGCAGGGGAATTCACCCCTCCACTTT | CASSQGQGNSPLHF
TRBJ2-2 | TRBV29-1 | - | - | TGCAGCGTAACAGGGGGGGTTAGCACCGGGGAGCTGTTTTTT | CSVTGGVSTGELFF
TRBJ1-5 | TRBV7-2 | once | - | TGTGCCAGCAGCCCAACCATTGGGGGAAATCAGCCCCAGCATTTT | CASSPTIGGNQPQHF
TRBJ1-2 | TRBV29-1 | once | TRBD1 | TGCAGCGTTGATAGGACAGGGGATGGCTACACCTTC | CSVDRTGDGYTF
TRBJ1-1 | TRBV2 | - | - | TGTGCCAGCAGTGAAGCTCTGGCATGGACGGGCACTGAAGCTTTCTTT | CASSEALAWTGTEAFF
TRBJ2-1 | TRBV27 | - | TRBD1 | TGTGCCAGCAGTCAACAGGGGGCGTCAAATGAGCAGTTCTTC | CASSQQGASNEQFF
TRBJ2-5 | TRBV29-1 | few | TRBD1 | TGCAGCGCCCAGAGGACAGGGGCAGGGGAGACCCAGTACTTC | CSAQRTGAGETQYF
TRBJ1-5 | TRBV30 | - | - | TGTGCCTGGAGTTGGGGTAGGGATCAGCCCCAGCATTTT | CAWSWGRDQPQHF
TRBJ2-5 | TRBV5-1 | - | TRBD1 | TGCGCCAGCAGCTCGGGACAGGGCCAAGAGACCCAGTACTTC | CASSSGQGQETQYF
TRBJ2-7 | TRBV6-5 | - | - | TGTGCCAGCAGTCGGGACAGCGGGAACTACGAGCAGTACTTC | CASSRDSGNYEQYF
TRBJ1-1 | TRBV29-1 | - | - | TGCAGCGGGTCAAACCAGGGAATGAGAGATTCAGCTTTCTTT | CSGSNQGMRDSAFF
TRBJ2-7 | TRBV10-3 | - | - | TGTGCCATCAGTGAGGATAACAACTTAAGCGTTGAGTACTTC | CAISEDNNLSVEYF
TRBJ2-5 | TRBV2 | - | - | TGTGCCAGCTCGGTGAACCAAGAGACCCAGTACTTC | CASSVNQETQYF
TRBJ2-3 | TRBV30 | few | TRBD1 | TGTGCCTGTGCACAGGGGACAATCACAGATACGCAGTATTTT | CACAQGTITDTQYF
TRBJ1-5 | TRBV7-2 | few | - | TGTGCCAGCAGCCACGCGGGGCGGGGAAACAATCAGCCCCAGCATTTT | CASSHAGRGNNQPQHF
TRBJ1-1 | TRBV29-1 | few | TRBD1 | TGCAGCGCCGGACAGGGAGGGAACACTGAAGCTTTCTTT | CSAGQGGNTEAFF
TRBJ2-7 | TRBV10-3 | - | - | TGTGCCATCAGTAGCAGGGGCTGGGACGAGCAGTACTTC | CAISSRGWDEQYF
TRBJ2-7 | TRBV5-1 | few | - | TGCGCCAGCAGCTTGGACGGGGGGCCCTACGAGCAGTACTTC | CASSLDGGPYEQYF
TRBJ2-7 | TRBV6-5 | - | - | TGTGCCAGCAGTTCGCCGACCTACGAGCAGTACTTC | CASSSPTYEQYF
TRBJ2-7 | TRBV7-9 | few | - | TGTGCCAGCAGCTTAGGTTCAATCTCCTACGAGCAGTACTTC | CASSLGSISYEQYF
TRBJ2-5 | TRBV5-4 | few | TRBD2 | TGTGCCAGTTCGGGACTAGCGAAAGAGACCCAGTACTTC | CASSGLAKETQYF